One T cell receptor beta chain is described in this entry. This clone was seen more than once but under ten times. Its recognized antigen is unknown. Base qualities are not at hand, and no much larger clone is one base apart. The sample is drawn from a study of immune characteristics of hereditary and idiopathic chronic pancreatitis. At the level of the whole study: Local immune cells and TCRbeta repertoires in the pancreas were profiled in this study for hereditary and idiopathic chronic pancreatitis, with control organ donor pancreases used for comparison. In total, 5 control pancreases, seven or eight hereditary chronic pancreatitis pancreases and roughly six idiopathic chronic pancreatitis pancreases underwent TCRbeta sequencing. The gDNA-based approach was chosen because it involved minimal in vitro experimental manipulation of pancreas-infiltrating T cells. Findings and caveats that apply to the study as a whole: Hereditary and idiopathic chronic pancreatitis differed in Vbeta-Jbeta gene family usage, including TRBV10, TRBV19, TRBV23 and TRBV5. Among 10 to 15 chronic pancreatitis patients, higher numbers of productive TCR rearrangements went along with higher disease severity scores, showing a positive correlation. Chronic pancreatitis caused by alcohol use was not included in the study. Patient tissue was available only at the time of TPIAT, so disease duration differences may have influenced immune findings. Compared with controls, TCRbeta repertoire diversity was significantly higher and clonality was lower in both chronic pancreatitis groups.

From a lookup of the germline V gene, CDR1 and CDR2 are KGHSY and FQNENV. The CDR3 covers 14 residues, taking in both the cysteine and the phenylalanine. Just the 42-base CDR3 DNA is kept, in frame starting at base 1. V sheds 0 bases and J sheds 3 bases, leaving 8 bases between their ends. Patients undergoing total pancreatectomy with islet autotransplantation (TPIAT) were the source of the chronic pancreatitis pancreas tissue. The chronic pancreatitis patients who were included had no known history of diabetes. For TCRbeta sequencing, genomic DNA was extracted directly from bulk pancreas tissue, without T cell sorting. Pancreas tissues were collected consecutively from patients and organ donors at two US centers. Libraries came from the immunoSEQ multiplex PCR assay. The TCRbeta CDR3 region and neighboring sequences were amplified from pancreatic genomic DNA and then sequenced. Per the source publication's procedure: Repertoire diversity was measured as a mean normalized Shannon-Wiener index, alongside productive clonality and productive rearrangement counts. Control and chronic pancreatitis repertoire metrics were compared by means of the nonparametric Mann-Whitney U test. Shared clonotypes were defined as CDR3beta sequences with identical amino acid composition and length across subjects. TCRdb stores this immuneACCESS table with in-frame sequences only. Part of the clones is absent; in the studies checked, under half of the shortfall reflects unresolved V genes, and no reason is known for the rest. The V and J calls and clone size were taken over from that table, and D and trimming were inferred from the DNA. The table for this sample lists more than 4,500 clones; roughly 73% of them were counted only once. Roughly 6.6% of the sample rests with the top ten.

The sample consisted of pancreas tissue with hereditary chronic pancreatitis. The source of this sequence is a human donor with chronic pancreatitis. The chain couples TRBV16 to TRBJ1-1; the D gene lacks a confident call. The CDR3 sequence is CASSQSLVDTEAFF. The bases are TGTGCCAGCAGCCAATCGCTCGTGGACACTGAAGCTTTCTTT.